Presented here are 2 T cell receptor beta chains from one specimen sequenced in a study of Graves' ophthalmopathy and Graves' hyperthyroidism. Researchers took RNA transcripts and amplified TCR beta CDR3 regions from them. A first-round RT-PCR used HTBI primers, followed by a second-round multiplex PCR. TCRdb processed the multiplex PCR reads anew with MiXCR; each CDR3 protein has one entry. The data show about 180,000 distinct CDR3 sequences, over 35% seen once. What was sequenced was peripheral blood. Receptor source: a woman between 40 and 50 years old with Graves' ophthalmopathy.

CDR3 nucleotides: TGTGCCAGCAGTCCGCCAGGGGGAGGGAACGAGCAGTACTTC. Protein: CASSPPGGGNEQYF. The chain couples TRBV6-1 to TRBJ2-7; TRBD1 or TRBD2 may be the D gene (7 bases each). The CDR3 has 14 amino acids. CDR1 is MNHNS and CDR2 is SASEGT in the germline V gene. Deletions cut 5 bases from V and 5 bases from J, with 16 bases between.

This clonotype showed up many times. The chain couples TRBV30 to TRBJ1-1, with D tentatively TRBD1 (5 bases). Looked up from germline, CDR1 is GTSNPN and CDR2 is SVGIG (reference sequence). This CDR3 spans 11 amino acids. Deletions cut 4 bases from V and 5 bases from J, with 8 bases between. The CDR3 protein is CAWIWGTEAFF. The DNA for the CDR3 is TGTGCCTGGATTTGGGGGACTGAAGCTTTCTTT.